The 2 T cell receptor beta chains given below trace back to one sample, sequenced in a study of identical twins. Each CDR3 protein is one row after TCRdb ran MiXCR on the 5' RACE reads. This table has hundreds of thousands of distinct CDR3 sequences, under 9% appearing once. Separately, the same data were catalogued under a study of yellow fever vaccine responses in identical twins.

Sequencing was done on a sample of memory (CD45RO+) T cells sorted from blood. These receptor sequences come from a woman aged 18-35 years in good health.

This chain connects TRBV12-3 or TRBV12-4 to TRBJ1-1; no clear D. V dropped 3 bases and J dropped 0 bases, with 11 bases sitting between them. CDR3 length equals 15 residues. The CDR3 loop is CASSFQIDMNTEAFF. The CDR3 DNA follows: TGTGCCAGCAGTTTTCAAATTGATATGAACACTGAAGCTTTCTTT.

This clonotype was seen repeatedly, ten times or more. The J gene is TRBJ2-6, the V gene TRBV7-6, with D hard to call. Trimming removed 5 bases at V and 2 bases at J, with 10 bases between. Germline V gene sequence: CDR1 SGHVS, CDR2 FNYEAQ. The length of the CDR3 is 15 residues. The CDR3 spells CASSNGLTGANVLTF. CDR3 DNA: TGTGCCAGCAGCAACGGGCTGACTGGGGCCAACGTCCTGACTTTC.